What follows is one T cell receptor (beta chain) and its context. There are 15 residues in the CDR3. Losses at the gene ends were 1 base for V and 3 bases for J; bases not matched to a gene: 6. CDR1 is MNHNS and CDR2 is SASEGT in the germline V gene. This sample stems from a study of blood T cell repertoires in COVID-19. For the study at large: Sites across the United States, Italy and Spain contributed samples from acute and convalescent COVID-19. In each case, the material was cDNA or gDNA derived from T cells, B-cell-depleted T cells, or PBMCs.

Authors' methods: Estimation of nucleated cell counts was performed using reference gene primer amplification. Repertoires were generated with immunoSEQ multiplex PCR, while TCRdb's copy carries only in-frame clones and drops some. From that table come the V and J calls and clone size; the DNA was used to work out D and trimming. The data hold over 55,000 clones, with around four fifths observed a single time. The TCR originated in a human donor in a cohort sampled during active COVID-19. Sequences were obtained from peripheral blood. The chain carries TRBV6-1 and TRBJ2-7, with 7 nucleotides matching TRBD1. DNA for the CDR3: TGTGCCAGCAGTGAAGGTGGGACAGTATTCTACGAGCAGTACTTC. Amino acids: CASSEGGTVFYEQYF.